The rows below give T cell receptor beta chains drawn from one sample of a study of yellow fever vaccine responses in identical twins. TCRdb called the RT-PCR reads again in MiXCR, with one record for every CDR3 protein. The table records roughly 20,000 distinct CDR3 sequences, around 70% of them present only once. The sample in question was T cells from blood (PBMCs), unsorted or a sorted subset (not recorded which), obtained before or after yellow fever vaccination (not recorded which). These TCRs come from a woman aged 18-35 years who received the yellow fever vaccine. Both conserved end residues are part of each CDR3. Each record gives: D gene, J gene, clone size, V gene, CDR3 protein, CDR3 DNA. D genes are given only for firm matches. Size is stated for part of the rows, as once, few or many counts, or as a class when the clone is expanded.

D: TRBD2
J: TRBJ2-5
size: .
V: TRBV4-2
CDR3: CASSLQRGDPSETQYF
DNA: TGTGCCAGCAGCCTCCAGCGGGGAGACCCCTCGGAGACCCAGTACTTC

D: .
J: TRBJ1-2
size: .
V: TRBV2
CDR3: CASSEAWAVDGYTF
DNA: TGTGCCAGCAGTGAAGCCTGGGCAGTCGATGGCTACACCTTC

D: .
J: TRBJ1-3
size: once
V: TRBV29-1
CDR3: CSVGSGSGNTIYF
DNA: TGCAGCGTGGGGTCAGGGTCTGGAAACACCATATATTTT

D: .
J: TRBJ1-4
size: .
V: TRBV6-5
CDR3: CASSYSSRGPREKLFF
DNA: TGTGCCAGCAGTTACTCTTCAAGGGGACCGAGGGAAAAACTGTTTTTT

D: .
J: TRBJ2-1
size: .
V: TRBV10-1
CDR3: CASSEGPGAISYNEQFF
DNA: TGCGCCAGCAGTGAGGGTCCAGGGGCCATATCCTACAATGAGCAGTTCTTC

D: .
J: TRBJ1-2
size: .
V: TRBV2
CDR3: CASSERQVALNYGYTF
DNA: TGTGCCAGCAGCGAACGACAGGTGGCACTTAACTATGGCTACACCTTC

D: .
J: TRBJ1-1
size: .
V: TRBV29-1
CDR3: CSVTRIRGNTEAFF
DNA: TGCAGCGTTACCCGGATTCGAGGAAACACTGAAGCTTTCTTT

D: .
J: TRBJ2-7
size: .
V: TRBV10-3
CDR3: CAIAGTSMDEQYF
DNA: TGTGCCATCGCAGGGACAAGTATGGACGAGCAGTACTTC

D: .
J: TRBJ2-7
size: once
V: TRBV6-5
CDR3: CASSYSTTPAEQYF
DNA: TGTGCCAGCAGTTACTCGACTACCCCGGCCGAGCAGTACTTC

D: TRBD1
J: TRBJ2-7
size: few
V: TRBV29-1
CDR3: CSVGGGQGSYEQYF
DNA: TGCAGCGTGGGGGGTGGACAGGGTTCCTACGAGCAGTACTTC

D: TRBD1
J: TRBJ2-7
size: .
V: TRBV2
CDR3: CASSDWTGENEQYF
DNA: TGTGCCAGCAGCGATTGGACAGGGGAGAACGAGCAGTACTTC

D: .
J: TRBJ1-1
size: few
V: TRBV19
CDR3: CASTRQAEAFF
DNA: TGTGCCAGTACCCGGCAGGCTGAAGCTTTCTTT

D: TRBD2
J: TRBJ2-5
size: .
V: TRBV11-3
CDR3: CASSFGGGVKTQYF
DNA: TGTGCCAGCAGCTTCGGGGGAGGGGTCAAGACCCAGTACTTC

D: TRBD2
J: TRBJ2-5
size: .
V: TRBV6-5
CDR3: CASSYVAGGKETQYF
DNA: TGTGCCAGCAGTTACGTAGCGGGAGGGAAAGAGACCCAGTACTTC

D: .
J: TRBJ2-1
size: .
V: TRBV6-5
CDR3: CASSYSLRPSSYNEQFF
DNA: TGTGCCAGCAGTTACTCCCTTAGGCCCAGCTCCTACAATGAGCAGTTCTTC

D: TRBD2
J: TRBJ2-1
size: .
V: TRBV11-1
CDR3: CASSRLAGGLGGNEQFF
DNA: TGTGCCAGCAGCCGACTAGCGGGTGGCTTGGGGGGCAATGAGCAGTTCTTC

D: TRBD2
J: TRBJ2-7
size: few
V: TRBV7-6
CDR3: CASSAVAGGVYEQYF
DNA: TGTGCCAGCAGCGCAGTCGCGGGAGGTGTATACGAGCAGTACTTC